The T cell receptor beta chain described here comes from a study of T cell clonality in common variable immunodeficiency. General study findings and limits: Compared with controls, CVID subjects had fewer shared TCRbeta clones.

Equal genomic DNA amounts from CVID and control samples were sequenced. Repertoires were generated with immunoSEQ multiplex PCR, while TCRdb's copy carries only in-frame clones and drops some. This set yields around 50,000 clones and no singletons; the top ten hold 1.8%. Between the trimmed V and J ends, which lost 0 bases and 3 bases, there was a span of 2 bases. This CDR3 comprises 12 residues. CDR1 and CDR2 (germline): SGHRS, YFSETQ. This clone showed up many times. Its antigen is as yet unknown. The read ends 3 residues shy of where the CDR3 ends; the end is completed using the germline J gene. The V gene is TRBV5-1, the J gene TRBJ2-3; D is ambiguous. The TCR comes from a person between 18 and 70 years old in good health. Material: peripheral blood mononuclear cells. CDR3 in amino acids: CASSLATDTQYF. CDR3 DNA (partial): TGCGCCAGCAGCTTGGCGACAGATACG.